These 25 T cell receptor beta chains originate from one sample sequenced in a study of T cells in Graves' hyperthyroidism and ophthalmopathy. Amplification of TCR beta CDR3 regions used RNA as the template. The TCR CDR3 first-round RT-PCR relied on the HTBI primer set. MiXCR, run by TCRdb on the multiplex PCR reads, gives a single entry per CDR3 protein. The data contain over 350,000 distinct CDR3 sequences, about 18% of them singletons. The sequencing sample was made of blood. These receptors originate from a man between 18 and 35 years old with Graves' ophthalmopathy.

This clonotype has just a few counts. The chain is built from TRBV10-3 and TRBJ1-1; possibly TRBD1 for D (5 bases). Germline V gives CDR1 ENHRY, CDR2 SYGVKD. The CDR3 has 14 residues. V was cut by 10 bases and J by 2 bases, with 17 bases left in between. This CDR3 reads CATQDMIGNTEAFF. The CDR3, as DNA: TGTGCCACCCAGGACATGATCGGCAACACTGAAGCTTTCTTT.

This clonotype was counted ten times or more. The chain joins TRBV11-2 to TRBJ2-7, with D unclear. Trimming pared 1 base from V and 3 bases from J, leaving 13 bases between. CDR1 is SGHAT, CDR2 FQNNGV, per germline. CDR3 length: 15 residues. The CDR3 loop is CASSLAVGPNYEQYF. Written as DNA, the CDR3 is TGTGCCAGCAGCTTAGCAGTCGGCCCTAACTACGAGCAGTACTTC.

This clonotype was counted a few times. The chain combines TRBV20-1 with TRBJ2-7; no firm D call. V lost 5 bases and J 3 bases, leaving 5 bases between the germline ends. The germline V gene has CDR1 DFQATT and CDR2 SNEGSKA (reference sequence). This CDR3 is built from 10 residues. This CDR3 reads CSAGNYEQYF. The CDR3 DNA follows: TGCAGTGCTGGGAACTACGAGCAGTACTTC.

CDR3 sequence: CASSRDSSGGPSYNEQFF. CDR3 nucleotide sequence: TGTGCCAGCAGTCGGGACTCTAGCGGGGGACCCTCCTACAATGAGCAGTTCTTC. The rearrangement links TRBV7-9 to TRBJ2-1, with 10 bases aligning to TRBD2. Germline V lookup: CDR1 SEHNR, CDR2 FQNEAQ (reference sequence). The CDR3 is 18 amino acids. V trimming: 6 bases; J trimming: 0 bases; junction bases outside the gene matches: 11.

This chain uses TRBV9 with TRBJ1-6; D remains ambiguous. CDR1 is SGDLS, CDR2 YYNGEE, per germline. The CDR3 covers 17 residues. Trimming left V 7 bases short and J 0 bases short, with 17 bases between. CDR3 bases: TGTGCCAGCTCACCGCTCACAGCCAGCTCCTATAATTCACCCCTCCACTTT. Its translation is CASSPLTASSYNSPLHF.

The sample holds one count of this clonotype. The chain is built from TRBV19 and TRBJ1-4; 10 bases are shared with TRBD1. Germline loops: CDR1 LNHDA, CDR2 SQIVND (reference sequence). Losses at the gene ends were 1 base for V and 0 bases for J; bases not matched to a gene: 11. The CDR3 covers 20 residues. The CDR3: CASSIAPGQGHHPTNEKLFF. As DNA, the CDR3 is TGTGCCAGTAGTATAGCTCCGGGACAGGGGCATCATCCAACTAATGAAAAACTGTTTTTT.

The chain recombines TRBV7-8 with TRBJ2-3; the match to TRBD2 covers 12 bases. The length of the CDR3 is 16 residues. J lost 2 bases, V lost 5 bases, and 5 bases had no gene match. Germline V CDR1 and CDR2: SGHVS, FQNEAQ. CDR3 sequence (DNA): TGTGCCAGCAGCCCCGGGACTAGCGGGTACACAGATACGCAGTATTTT. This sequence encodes CASSPGTSGYTDTQYF.

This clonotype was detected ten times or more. CDR3 in DNA: TGTGCCAGCAGCTCAGGCTCCTACAATGAGCAGTTCTTC. Residues: CASSSGSYNEQFF. The chain recombines TRBV7-9 with TRBJ2-1; D is ambiguous. Trimming stripped 4 bases from V and 0 bases from J, with 4 bases between. Germline V lookup: CDR1 SEHNR, CDR2 FQNEAQ (reference sequence). The CDR3 is 13 amino acids.

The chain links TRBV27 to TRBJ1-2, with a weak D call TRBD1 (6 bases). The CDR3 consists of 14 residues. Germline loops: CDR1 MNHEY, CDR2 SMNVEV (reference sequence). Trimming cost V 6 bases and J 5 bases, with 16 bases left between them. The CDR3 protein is CASRSEDSWYGYTF. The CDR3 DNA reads TGTGCCAGCAGATCCGAGGACAGTTGGTATGGCTACACCTTC.

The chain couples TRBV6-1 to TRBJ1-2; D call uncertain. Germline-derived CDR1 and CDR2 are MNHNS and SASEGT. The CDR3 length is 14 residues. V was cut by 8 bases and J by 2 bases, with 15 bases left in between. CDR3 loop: CASAKTRYNYGYTF. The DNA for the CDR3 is TGTGCCAGCGCCAAAACCCGGTACAACTATGGCTACACCTTC.

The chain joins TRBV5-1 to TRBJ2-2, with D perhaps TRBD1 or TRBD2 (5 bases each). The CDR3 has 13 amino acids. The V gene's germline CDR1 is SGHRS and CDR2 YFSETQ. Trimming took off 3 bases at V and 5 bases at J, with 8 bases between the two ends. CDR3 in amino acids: CASSWDVTGELFF. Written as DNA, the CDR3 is TGCGCCAGCAGCTGGGACGTTACCGGGGAGCTGTTTTTT.

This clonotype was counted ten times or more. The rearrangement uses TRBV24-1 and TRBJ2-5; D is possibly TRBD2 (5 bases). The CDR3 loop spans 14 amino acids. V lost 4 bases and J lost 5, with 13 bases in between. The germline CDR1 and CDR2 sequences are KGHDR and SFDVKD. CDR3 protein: CATSDYTQRETQYF. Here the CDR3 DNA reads TGTGCCACCAGTGACTACACGCAGCGGGAGACCCAGTACTTC.

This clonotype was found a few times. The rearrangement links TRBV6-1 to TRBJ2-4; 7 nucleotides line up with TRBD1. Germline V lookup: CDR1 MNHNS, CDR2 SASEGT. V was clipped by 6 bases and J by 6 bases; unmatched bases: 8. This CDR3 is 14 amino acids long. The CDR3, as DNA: TGTGCCAGCAGCACCAGGGGGATAAGAAACATTCAGTACTTC. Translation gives CASSTRGIRNIQYF.

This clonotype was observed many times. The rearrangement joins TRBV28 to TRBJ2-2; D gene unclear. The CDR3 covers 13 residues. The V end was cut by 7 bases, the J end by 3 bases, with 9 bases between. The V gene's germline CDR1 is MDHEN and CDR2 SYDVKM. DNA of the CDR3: TGTGCCAGCATTGCGGCAGACACCGGGGAGCTGTTTTTT. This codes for CASIAADTGELFF.

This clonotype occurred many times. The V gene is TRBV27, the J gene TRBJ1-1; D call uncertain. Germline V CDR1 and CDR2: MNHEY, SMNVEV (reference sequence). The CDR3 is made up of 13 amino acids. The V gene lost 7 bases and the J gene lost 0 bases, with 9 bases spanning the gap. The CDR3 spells CASKGSLNTEAFF. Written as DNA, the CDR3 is TGTGCCAGCAAAGGGTCCCTGAACACTGAAGCTTTCTTT.

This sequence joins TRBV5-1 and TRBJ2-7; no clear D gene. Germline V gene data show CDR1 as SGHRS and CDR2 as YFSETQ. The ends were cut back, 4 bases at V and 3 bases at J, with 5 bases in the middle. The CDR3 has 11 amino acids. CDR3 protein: CASSGYYEQYF. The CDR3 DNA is TGCGCCAGCAGCGGCTACTACGAGCAGTACTTC.

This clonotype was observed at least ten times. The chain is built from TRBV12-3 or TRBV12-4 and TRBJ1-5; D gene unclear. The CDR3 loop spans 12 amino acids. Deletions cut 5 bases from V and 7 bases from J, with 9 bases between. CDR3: CASSGRSQPQHF. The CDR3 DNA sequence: TGTGCCAGCAGTGGTAGGTCACAGCCCCAGCATTTT.

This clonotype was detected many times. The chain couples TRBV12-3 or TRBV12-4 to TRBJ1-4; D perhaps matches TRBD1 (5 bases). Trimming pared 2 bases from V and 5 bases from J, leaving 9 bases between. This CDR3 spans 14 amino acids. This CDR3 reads CASSLWGGNEKLFF. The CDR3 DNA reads TGTGCCAGCAGTTTATGGGGGGGGAATGAAAAACTGTTTTTT.

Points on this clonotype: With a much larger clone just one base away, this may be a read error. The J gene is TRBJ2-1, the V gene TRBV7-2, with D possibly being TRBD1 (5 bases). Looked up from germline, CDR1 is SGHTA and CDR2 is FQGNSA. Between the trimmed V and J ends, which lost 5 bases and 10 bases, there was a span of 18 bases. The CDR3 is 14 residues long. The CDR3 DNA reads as TGTGCCAGCAGCCGCCAGGGCGGCCCTTGGGAGCAGTTCTTC. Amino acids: CASSRQGGPWEQFF.

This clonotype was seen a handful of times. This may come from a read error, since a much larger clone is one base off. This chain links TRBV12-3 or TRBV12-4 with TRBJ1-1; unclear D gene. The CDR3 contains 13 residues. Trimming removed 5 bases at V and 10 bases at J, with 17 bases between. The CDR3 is CASSPILPSGAFF. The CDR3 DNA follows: TGTGCCAGCAGTCCTATTTTACCCAGTGGAGCTTTCTTT.

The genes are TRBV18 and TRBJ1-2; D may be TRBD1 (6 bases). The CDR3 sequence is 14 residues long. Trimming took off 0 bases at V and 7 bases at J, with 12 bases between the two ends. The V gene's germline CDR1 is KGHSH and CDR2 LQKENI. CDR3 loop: CASSPPETGSGYTF. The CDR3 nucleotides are TGTGCCAGCTCACCACCGGAGACAGGCTCTGGCTACACCTTC.

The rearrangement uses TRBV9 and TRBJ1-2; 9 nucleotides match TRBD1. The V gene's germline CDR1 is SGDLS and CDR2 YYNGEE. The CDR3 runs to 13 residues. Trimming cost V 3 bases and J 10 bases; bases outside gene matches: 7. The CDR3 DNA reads TGTGCCAGCAGCGCCGGGACAGGGTATCTCTACACCTTC. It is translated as CASSAGTGYLYTF.

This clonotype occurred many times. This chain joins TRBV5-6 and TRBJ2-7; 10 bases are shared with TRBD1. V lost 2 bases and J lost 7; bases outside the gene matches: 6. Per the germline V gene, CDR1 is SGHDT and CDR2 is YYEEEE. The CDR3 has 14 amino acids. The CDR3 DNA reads TGTGCCAGCAGCTTTGGGACAGGGGTCAGGGAGCAGTACTTC. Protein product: CASSFGTGVREQYF.

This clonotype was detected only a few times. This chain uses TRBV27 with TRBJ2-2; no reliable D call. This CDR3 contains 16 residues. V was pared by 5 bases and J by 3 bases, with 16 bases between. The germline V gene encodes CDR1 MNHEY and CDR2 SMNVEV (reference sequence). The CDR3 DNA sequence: TGTGCCAGCAGTCCAAGACCTGCGATGGACACCGGGGAGCTGTTTTTT. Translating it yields CASSPRPAMDTGELFF.

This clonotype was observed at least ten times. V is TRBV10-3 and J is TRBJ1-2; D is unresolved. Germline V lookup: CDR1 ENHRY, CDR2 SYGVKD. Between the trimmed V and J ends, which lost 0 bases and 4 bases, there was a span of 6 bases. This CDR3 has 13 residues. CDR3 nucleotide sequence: TGTGCCATCAGTGAGTCGGAGGTCTATGGCTACACCTTC. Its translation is CAISESEVYGYTF.